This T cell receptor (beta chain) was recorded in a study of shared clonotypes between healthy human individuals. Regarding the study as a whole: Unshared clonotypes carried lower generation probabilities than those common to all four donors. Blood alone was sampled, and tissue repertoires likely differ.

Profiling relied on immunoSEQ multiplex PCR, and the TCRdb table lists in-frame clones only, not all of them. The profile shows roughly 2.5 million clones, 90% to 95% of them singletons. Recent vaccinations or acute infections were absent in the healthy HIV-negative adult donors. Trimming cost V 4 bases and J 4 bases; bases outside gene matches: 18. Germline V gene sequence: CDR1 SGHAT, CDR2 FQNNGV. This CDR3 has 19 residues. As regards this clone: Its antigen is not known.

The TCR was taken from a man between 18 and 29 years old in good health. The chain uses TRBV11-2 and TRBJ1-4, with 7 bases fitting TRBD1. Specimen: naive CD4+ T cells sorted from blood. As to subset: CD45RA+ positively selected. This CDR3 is CASSYGTGVLGAGNEKLFF. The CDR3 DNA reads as TGTGCCAGCAGCTACGGAACAGGGGTCTTGGGGGCGGGTAATGAAAAACTGTTTTTT.